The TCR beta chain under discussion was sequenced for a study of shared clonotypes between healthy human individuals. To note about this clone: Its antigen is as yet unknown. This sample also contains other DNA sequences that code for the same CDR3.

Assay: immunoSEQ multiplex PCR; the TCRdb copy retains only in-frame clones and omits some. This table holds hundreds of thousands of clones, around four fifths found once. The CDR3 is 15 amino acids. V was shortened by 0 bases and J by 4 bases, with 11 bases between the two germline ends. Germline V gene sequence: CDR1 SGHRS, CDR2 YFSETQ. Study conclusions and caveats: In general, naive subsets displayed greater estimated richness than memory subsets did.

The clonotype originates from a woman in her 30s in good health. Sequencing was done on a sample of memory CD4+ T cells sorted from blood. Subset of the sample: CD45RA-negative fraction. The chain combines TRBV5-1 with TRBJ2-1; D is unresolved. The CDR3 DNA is TGCGCCAGCAGCTTGGCCTCGGCATCTTACAATGAGCAGTTCTTC. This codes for CASSLASASYNEQFF.